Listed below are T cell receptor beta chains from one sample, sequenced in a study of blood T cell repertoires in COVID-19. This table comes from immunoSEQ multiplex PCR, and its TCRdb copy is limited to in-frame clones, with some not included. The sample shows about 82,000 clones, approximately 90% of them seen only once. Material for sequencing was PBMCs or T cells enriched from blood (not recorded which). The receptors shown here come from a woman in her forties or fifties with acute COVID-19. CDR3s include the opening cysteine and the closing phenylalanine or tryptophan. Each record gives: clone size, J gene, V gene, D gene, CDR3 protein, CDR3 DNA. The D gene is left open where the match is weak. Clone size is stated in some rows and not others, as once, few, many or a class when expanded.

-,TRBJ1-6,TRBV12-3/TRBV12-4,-,CASSLMRDSPLHF,TGTGCCAGCAGTTTAATGAGGGATTCACCCCTCCACTTT
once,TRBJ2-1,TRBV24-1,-,CATSDFTEGRGEQFF,TGTGCCACCAGTGATTTTACGGAGGGCCGGGGCGAGCAGTTCTTC
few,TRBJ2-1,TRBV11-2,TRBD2,CASSLVPGGHNEQFF,TGTGCCAGCAGCTTAGTCCCGGGAGGGCACAATGAGCAGTTCTTC
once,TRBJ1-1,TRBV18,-,CASSLQGVENTEAFF,TGTGCCAGCTCACTACAGGGTGTAGAGAACACTGAAGCTTTCTTT
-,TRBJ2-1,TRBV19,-,CASSPGRLDSYNEQFF,TGTGCCAGTAGTCCCGGGAGACTAGACTCCTACAATGAGCAGTTCTTC
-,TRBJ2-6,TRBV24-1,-,CATSTSGQGGANVLTF,TGTGCCACCAGTACATCAGGGCAGGGTGGGGCCAACGTCCTGACTTTC
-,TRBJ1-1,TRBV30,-,CAWSRGQQSAFF,TGTGCCTGGAGTCGGGGACAACAATCAGCTTTCTTT
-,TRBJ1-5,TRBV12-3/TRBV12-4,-,CASSYTGDQQHF,TGTGCCAGCAGTTATACGGGGGACCAGCAGCATTTT
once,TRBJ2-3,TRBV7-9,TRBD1,CASSHTPGQRSSSTDTQYF,TGTGCCAGCAGCCATACACCGGGACAGCGAAGTTCTAGCACAGATACGCAGTATTTT
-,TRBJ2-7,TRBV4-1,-,CASSQDESDSYEQYF,TGCGCCAGCAGCCAAGATGAGAGCGACTCCTACGAGCAGTACTTC
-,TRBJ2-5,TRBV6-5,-,CASSYSAALGQETQYF,TGTGCCAGCAGTTACTCAGCCGCCCTCGGGCAAGAGACCCAGTACTTC
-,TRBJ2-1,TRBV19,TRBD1,CASSTGQGVSSYNEQFF,TGTGCCAGTAGTACTGGACAGGGTGTTAGCTCCTACAATGAGCAGTTCTTC
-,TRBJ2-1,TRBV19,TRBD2,CASSNGGWTSGDNEQFF,TGTGCCAGTAGTAATGGGGGCTGGACTAGCGGAGACAATGAGCAGTTCTTC
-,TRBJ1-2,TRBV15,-,CATSPAAGANYGYTF,TGTGCCACCAGCCCAGCTGCGGGAGCTAACTATGGCTACACCTTC
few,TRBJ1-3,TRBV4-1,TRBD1,CASRDRQGAGNTIYF,TGCGCCAGCAGAGATAGACAGGGGGCTGGAAACACCATATATTTT
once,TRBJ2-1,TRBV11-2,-,CASSLPRGWNNEQFF,TGTGCCAGCAGCTTACCTAGGGGATGGAACAATGAGCAGTTCTTC
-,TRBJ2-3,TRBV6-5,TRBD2,CASTGLATDTQYF,TGTGCCAGTACGGGACTAGCAACAGATACGCAGTATTTT
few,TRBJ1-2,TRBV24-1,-,CATSDFNKGADYGYTF,TGTGCCACCAGTGATTTTAATAAGGGAGCGGACTATGGCTACACCTTC
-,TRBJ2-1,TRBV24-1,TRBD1,CATSDADREVEQFF,TGTGCCACCAGTGATGCGGACAGGGAGGTTGAGCAGTTCTTC
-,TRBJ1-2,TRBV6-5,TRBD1,CASSYRDRASNYGYTF,TGTGCCAGCAGTTACCGAGACAGGGCCTCTAACTATGGCTACACCTTC
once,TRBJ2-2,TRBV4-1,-,CASSLASGSGELFF,TGCGCCAGCAGCCTCGCCAGCGGTAGCGGGGAGCTGTTTTTT
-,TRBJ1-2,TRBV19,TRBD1,CASNKAQGAGGYTF,TGTGCCAGTAATAAGGCCCAGGGGGCTGGGGGCTACACCTTC
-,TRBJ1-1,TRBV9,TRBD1,CASSVTGGSEAFF,TGTGCCAGCAGCGTTACAGGGGGATCCGAAGCTTTCTTT
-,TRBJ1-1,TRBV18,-,CASSKPGTTTEAFF,TGTGCCAGCTCAAAACCCGGGACAACCACTGAAGCTTTCTTT
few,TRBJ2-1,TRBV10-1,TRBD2,CASGELAGVEQFF,TGCGCCAGCGGGGAACTAGCGGGAGTGGAGCAGTTCTTC
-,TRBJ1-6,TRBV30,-,CAWRYTGLGTGSPLHF,TGTGCCTGGAGATATACAGGGCTGGGGACGGGTTCACCCCTCCACTTT
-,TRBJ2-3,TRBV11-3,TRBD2,CASSPRRAGELTDTQYF,TGTGCCAGCAGCCCCCGTAGAGCGGGAGAACTCACAGATACGCAGTATTTT
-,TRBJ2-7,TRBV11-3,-,CASSPEPSRSSYEQYF,TGTGCCAGCAGCCCAGAGCCGAGTAGGAGCTCCTACGAGCAGTACTTC
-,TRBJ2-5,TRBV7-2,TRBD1,CASSLVGQTQETQYF,TGTGCCAGCAGCTTAGTGGGACAGACCCAAGAGACCCAGTACTTC
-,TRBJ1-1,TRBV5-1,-,CASSTGGAEAFF,TGCGCCAGCAGCACGGGGGGAGCTGAAGCTTTCTTT
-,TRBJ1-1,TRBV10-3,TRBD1,CAAQGIATEAFF,TGTGCCGCACAGGGGATTGCCACTGAAGCTTTCTTT
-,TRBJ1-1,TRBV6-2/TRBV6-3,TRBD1,CASSYGDRAAFF,TGTGCCAGCAGTTACGGAGACAGGGCAGCTTTCTTT
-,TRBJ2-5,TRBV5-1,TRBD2,CASSLGVSGEETQYF,TGCGCCAGCAGCTTGGGGGTTAGCGGGGAAGAGACCCAGTACTTC
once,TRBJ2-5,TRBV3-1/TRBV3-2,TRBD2,CASSHGLAGGPMVETQYF,TGTGCCAGCAGCCATGGACTAGCGGGAGGGCCTATGGTCGAGACCCAGTACTTC
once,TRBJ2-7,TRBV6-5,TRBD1,CASSYSGQGVYEQYF,TGTGCCAGCAGTTACTCGGGACAGGGGGTTTACGAGCAGTACTTC
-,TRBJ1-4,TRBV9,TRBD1,CASSAQQGGTEKLFF,TGTGCCAGCAGCGCGCAGCAGGGGGGTACTGAAAAACTGTTTTTT
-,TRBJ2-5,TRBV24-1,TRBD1,CATSDRTGQETQYF,TGTGCCACCAGTGATCGGACAGGGCAAGAGACCCAGTACTTC
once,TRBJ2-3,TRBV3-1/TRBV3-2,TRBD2,CASSQPGRVGDTQYF,TGTGCCAGCAGCCAGCCCGGGAGGGTGGGAGATACGCAGTATTTT
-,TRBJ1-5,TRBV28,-,CASSFRTVYSNQPQHF,TGTGCCAGCAGTTTCAGGACAGTCTATAGCAATCAGCCCCAGCATTTT
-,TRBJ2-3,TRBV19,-,CASSQALSTDTQYF,TGTGCCAGTAGTCAAGCCCTAAGCACAGATACGCAGTATTTT
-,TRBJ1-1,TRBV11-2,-,CASSLDGVRKRTGRDTEAFF,TGTGCCAGCAGCTTAGACGGCGTTAGGAAAAGAACAGGGAGGGACACTGAAGCTTTCTTT
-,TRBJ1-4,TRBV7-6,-,CASSPAGRGSEKLFF,TGTGCCAGCAGCCCCGCCGGGCGGGGAAGTGAAAAACTGTTTTTT
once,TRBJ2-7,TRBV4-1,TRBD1,CASSQDRGITIEEQYF,TGCGCCAGCAGCCAAGACAGGGGGATCACTATTGAAGAGCAGTACTTC
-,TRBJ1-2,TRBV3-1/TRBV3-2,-,CASSQDQVGRDFGYGYTF,TGTGCCAGCAGCCAAGATCAGGTCGGCAGGGATTTTGGGTATGGCTACACCTTC
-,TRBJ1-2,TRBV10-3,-,CAISDGDPSGYTF,TGTGCCATCAGTGACGGGGATCCCAGTGGCTACACCTTC
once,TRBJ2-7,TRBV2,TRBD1,CASRQGGEQYF,TGTGCCAGCAGACAGGGGGGCGAGCAGTACTTC
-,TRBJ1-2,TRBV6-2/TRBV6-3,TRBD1,CASSPTGFYGYTF,TGTGCCAGCAGTCCGACAGGGTTCTATGGCTACACCTTC
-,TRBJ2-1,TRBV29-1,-,CSVGMGAADNEQFF,TGCAGCGTTGGAATGGGGGCCGCAGACAATGAGCAGTTCTTC
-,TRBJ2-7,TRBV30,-,CAASVAGPMSEQYF,TGTGCCGCATCCGTGGCGGGACCGATGTCCGAGCAGTACTTC
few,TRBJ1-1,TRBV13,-,CASSFGAEAFF,TGTGCCAGCAGCTTTGGGGCCGAAGCTTTCTTT
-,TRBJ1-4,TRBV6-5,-,CASRSTEDYEKLFF,TGTGCCAGCAGATCGACTGAAGATTATGAAAAACTGTTTTTT
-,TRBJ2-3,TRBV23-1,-,CASSQSGDTQYF,TGCGCCAGCAGTCAATCCGGAGATACGCAGTATTTT
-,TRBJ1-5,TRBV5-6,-,CASRTISGTSNNQPQHF,TGTGCCAGCAGGACTATTTCCGGGACAAGTAATAATCAGCCCCAGCATTTT
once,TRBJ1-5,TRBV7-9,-,CASSLIAGQPQHF,TGTGCCAGCAGCCTTATCGCGGGCCAGCCCCAGCATTTT
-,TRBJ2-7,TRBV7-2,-,CASSGTSYSYEQYF,TGTGCCAGCAGCGGGACTTCCTACTCCTACGAGCAGTACTTC